The present T cell receptor (beta chain) was sequenced within a study of blood T cells in healthy people across ages. This clonotype has only a few counts. The authors ran a second PCR of 7 to 11 cycles using a sample-barcoded 5' primer and a J-beta primer mix. MiXCR was run by TCRdb on the 5' RACE reads, yielding one entry per CDR3 protein. Here the sample spans 1,800,000 or so distinct CDR3 sequences, around 40% being singletons. The TCR comes from a human donor in good health. Sequenced material: blood.

The CDR3 DNA follows: TGTGCCAGCAGTGAAGCGGTTCATATGACAGGGATCTATGGCTACACCTTC. This codes for CASSEAVHMTGIYGYTF. The V gene is TRBV2, the J gene TRBJ1-2; 7 nucleotides match TRBD1. The CDR3 sequence is 17 residues long. The V gene end was trimmed by 0 bases and the J gene end by 4 bases; junction bases not matched to a gene: 11. Germline V CDR1 and CDR2: SNHLY, FYNNEI.